This TCR beta chain was documented in a study of blood T cells in healthy people across ages. Notes on the study in general: It was found that TCR beta diversity correlated strongly with the percentage of naive T cells.

Through a sample-barcoded 5' primer and a J-beta primer mix, a second PCR was run for roughly 6 to 12 cycles. TCRdb re-called the 5' RACE reads with MiXCR, one entry per CDR3 protein. Of 750,000 to 850,000 distinct CDR3 sequences listed, just under 25% were seen once; the top ten hold under 4.5%. This clonotype turned up a few times. Its specificity is not known. Germline-derived CDR1 and CDR2 are SGHTA and FQGNSA. CDR3 length equals 13 residues. V shed 2 bases and J shed 10 bases, with 13 bases lying between them. These sequences were also reported in another study, on T cells of mothers and their children. From that second work: Per mother, over 9.5 million TCR beta CDR3 reads were obtained; per child, about 3.3 million.

The TCR was taken from a boy under 18 in good health. V is TRBV7-2 and J is TRBJ2-3, with D perhaps TRBD1 or TRBD2 (5 bases each). Input material: blood. In DNA form, the CDR3 reads TGTGCCAGCAGCTTAACCACGGTGGGGGCGCAGTATTTT. Translating gives CASSLTTVGAQYF.